This entry describes one T cell receptor (beta chain). This sample was taken from a study of blood T cell repertoires in COVID-19. Across the whole study: Samples came from the United States, Italy and Spain, spanning acute and convalescent COVID-19. PBMCs, B-cell-depleted T cells, or T cells provided the cDNA or gDNA that made up the material.

In the original workflow: Cell counts per sample came from amplifying reference gene primers. Only in-frame clones appear in the TCRdb table, and some are missing; sequencing was by immunoSEQ multiplex PCR. V, J and clone size were drawn from that table, and D and trimming were deduced from the DNA. This table has about 89,000 clones, 91% appearing once. The CDR3 consists of 12 residues. V gave up 2 bases and J gave up 6 bases, with 8 bases separating them. CDR1 MNHEY and CDR2 SVGEGT come from the germline V gene. The chain has TRBV6-2 or TRBV6-3 and TRBJ2-7; D perhaps matches TRBD1 (6 bases). The specimen was peripheral blood. The receptor was isolated from a human donor with active COVID-19. The donor label of this sample is uncertain. This chain's CDR3 is CASSYDRIEQYF. CDR3 nucleotide sequence: TGTGCCAGCAGTTACGACAGGATCGAGCAGTACTTC.